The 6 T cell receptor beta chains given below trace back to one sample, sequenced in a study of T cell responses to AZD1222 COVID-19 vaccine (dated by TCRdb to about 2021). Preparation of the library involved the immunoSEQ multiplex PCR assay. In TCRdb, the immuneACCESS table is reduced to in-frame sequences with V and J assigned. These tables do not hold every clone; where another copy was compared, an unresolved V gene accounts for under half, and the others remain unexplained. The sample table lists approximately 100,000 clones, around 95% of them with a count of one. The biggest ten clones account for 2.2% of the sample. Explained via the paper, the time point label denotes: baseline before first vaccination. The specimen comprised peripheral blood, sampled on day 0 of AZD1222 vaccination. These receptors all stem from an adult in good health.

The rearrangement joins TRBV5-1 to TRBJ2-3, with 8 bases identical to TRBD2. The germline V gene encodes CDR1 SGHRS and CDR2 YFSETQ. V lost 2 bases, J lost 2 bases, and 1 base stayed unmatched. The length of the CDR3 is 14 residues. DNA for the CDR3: TGCGCCAGCAGCTTTAGCGGGGACACAGATACGCAGTATTTT. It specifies CASSFSGDTDTQYF.

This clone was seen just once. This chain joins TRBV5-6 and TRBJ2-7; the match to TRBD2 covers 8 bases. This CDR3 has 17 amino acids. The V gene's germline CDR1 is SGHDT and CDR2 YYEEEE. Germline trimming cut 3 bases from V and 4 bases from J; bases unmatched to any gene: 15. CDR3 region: CASSYNMGGRHLYEQYF. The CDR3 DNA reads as TGTGCCAGCAGCTACAACATGGGCGGGAGGCATTTGTACGAGCAGTACTTC.

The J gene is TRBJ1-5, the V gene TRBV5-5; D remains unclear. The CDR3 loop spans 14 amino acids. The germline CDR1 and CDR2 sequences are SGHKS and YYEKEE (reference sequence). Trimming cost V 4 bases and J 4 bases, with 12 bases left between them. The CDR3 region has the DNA TGTGCCAGCAGCACGGAAGGGCCGAATCAGCCCCAGCATTTT. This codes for CASSTEGPNQPQHF.

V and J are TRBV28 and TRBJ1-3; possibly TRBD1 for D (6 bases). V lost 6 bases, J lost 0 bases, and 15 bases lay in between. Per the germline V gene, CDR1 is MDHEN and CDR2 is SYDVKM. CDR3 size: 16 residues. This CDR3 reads CASRTQGPTSGNTIYF. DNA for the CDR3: TGTGCCAGCAGGACACAGGGTCCGACCTCTGGAAACACCATATATTTT.

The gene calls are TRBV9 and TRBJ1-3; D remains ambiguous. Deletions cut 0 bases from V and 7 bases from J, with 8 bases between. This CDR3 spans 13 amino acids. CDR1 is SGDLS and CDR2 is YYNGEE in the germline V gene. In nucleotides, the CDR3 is TGTGCCAGCAGCGTAGCCCCCGCCAACACCATATATTTT. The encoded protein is CASSVAPANTIYF.

The CDR3 coding sequence is TGTGCCAGCAGTAGGCCCCTTCAGCGGGGTTCCTACAATGAGCAGTTCTTC. It is translated as CASSRPLQRGSYNEQFF. The V call is TRBV28, the J call TRBJ2-1; 7 bases line up with TRBD2. Germline V lookup: CDR1 MDHEN, CDR2 SYDVKM. The CDR3 consists of 17 residues. V shed 5 bases and J 1 base; nucleotides not matched to a gene: 11.